What follows are 14 T cell receptor beta chains derived from one specimen sequenced in a study of T cells after posttransplantation cyclophosphamide. A marrow graft followed busulfan-fludarabine conditioning, with cyclophosphamide on days +3 and +4. Assay used: immunoSEQ multiplex PCR; TCRdb lists only in-frame clones, some missing. The table records some 43,000 clones, 90% of them present only once. Sequencing used PBMCs, obtained 55 to 70 days after allogeneic stem cell transplant with posttransplant cyclophosphamide. The receptors stem from a male patient between 60 and 69 years old who received an allogeneic stem cell transplant from a related donor and was CMV-positive. Part of the T cell pool may stem from the graft donor.

The V gene is TRBV27, the J gene TRBJ2-7; D not certain. The CDR3 is made up of 14 amino acids. Germline CDR1 reads MNHEY; CDR2 reads SMNVEV (reference sequence). V was trimmed by 0 bases and J by 6 bases, leaving 12 bases between them. The CDR3 DNA follows: TGTGCCAGCAGTTTATCGGCAGGAACGAGCGAGCAGTACTTC. This sequence encodes CASSLSAGTSEQYF.

The chain is built from TRBV7-8 and TRBJ1-1; tentatively, D is TRBD1 (6 bases). CDR3 size: 15 residues. The V gene's germline CDR1 is SGHVS and CDR2 FQNEAQ. Trimming cost V 5 bases and J 2 bases, with 15 bases left between them. The CDR3 here is CASSLRSGANTEAFF. CDR3 bases: TGTGCCAGCAGCCTACGGTCAGGGGCAAACACTGAAGCTTTCTTT.

This chain uses TRBV7-9 with TRBJ2-7, with 10 bases lining up with TRBD1. Trimming at V came to 2 bases and at J to 7 bases, leaving 8 bases not matched to a gene. Looked up from germline, CDR1 is SEHNR and CDR2 is FQNEAQ (reference sequence). This CDR3 comprises 15 residues. The CDR3 sequence is CASSLRQGALWEQYF. The CDR3 DNA is TGTGCCAGCAGCTTACGACAGGGGGCGCTTTGGGAGCAGTACTTC.

This chain links TRBV15 with TRBJ1-4, with D perhaps matching TRBD1 (5 bases). V shed 2 bases and J shed 5 bases, with 15 bases lying between them. Germline V gives CDR1 LNHNV, CDR2 YYDKDF (reference sequence). This CDR3 has 16 residues. In DNA form, the CDR3 reads TGTGCCACCAGCAGACTTCTGGGGGGAAGGAATGAAAAACTGTTTTTT. As protein: CATSRLLGGRNEKLFF.

This clone was found a few times. The V gene is TRBV6-5, the J gene TRBJ1-4, with D tentatively TRBD1 (6 bases). Germline CDR1 is MNHEY and CDR2 is SVGAGI. The CDR3 covers 15 residues. Trimming shortened V by 4 bases and J by 8 bases, and 17 bases separated the two germline ends. CDR3 coding DNA: TGTGCCAGCAGTTCCTCCGAGGGGGGGGGAGAAAAACTGTTTTTT. This codes for CASSSSEGGGEKLFF.

The chain carries TRBV6-4 and TRBJ2-2, with 8 bases identical to TRBD1. The length of the CDR3 is 15 residues. Germline V lookup: CDR1 MRHNA, CDR2 SNTAGT. Trimming cost V 2 bases and J 1 base; bases outside gene matches: 0. In DNA, the CDR3 is TGTGCCAGCAGTGACGGGACAGGGAACACCGGGGAGCTGTTTTTT. It translates to CASSDGTGNTGELFF.

The rearrangement uses TRBV9 and TRBJ1-2, with 12 positions matching TRBD1. The germline V gene has CDR1 SGDLS and CDR2 YYNGEE. There are 16 residues in the CDR3. V lost 7 bases, J lost 6 bases, and 13 bases stayed unmatched. CDR3 region: CASYPGTGGRVDGYTF. The CDR3 DNA follows: TGTGCCAGCTACCCAGGGACAGGGGGCAGGGTGGATGGCTACACCTTC.

The J gene is TRBJ1-1, the V gene TRBV6-5, with D possibly matching TRBD1 (5 bases). The CDR3 is 10 amino acids. The germline V gene encodes CDR1 MNHEY and CDR2 SVGAGI. Trimming left V 11 bases short and J 5 bases short, with 9 bases between. CDR3 amino acids: CASGGTEAFF. CDR3 DNA: TGTGCCTCCGGGGGAACTGAAGCTTTCTTT.

The chain carries TRBV25-1 and TRBJ1-2; the D gene is possibly TRBD1 (6 bases). The CDR3 consists of 17 residues. V lost 5 bases and J 5 bases, leaving 24 bases between the germline ends. Germline loops: CDR1 MGHDK, CDR2 SYGVNS. The CDR3 DNA is TGTGCCAGCAGTCCCCCGGGTAGTACAGGGCTGGGGTATGGCTACACCTTC. This codes for CASSPPGSTGLGYGYTF.

V is TRBV28 and J is TRBJ1-3, with a tentative D call TRBD1 (6 bases). CDR1 and CDR2 from the germline V gene are MDHEN and SYDVKM. This CDR3 comprises 14 residues. The ends were cut back, 5 bases at V and 4 bases at J, with 12 bases in the middle. CDR3 DNA: TGTGCCAGCAGTCCTGGGACATTGGGAAACACCATATATTTT. This sequence encodes CASSPGTLGNTIYF.

This chain uses TRBV10-3 with TRBJ2-2; tentatively, D is TRBD1 (5 bases). This CDR3 is built from 13 residues. Germline lookup yields CDR1 ENHRY and CDR2 SYGVKD. V lost 7 bases to trimming and J lost 6 bases, with 12 bases between them. CDR3 loop: CAITSDSPGELFF. CDR3 in DNA: TGTGCCATCACATCCGACAGTCCCGGGGAGCTGTTTTTT.

Concerning this clone: The same CDR3 can be traced to other DNA sequences in this sample. V and J are TRBV4-1 and TRBJ1-2; possible D gene TRBD1, 5 bases. Trimming cost V 0 bases and J 4 bases, with 18 bases left between them. The CDR3 has 17 residues. The germline V gene has CDR1 MGHRA and CDR2 YSYEKL. DNA of the CDR3: TGCGCCAGCAGCCAAGATCGCACGACAGTGAACCTCTATGGCTACACCTTC. Translated: CASSQDRTTVNLYGYTF.

In its sample, this clone was seen once. The rearrangement joins TRBV30 to TRBJ1-4; TRBD1 matches at 8 bases. The J segment lost 8 bases and the V segment lost 2 bases, leaving 7 bases of the junction unmatched. Germline-derived CDR1 and CDR2 are GTSNPN and SVGIG (reference sequence). This CDR3 spans 14 amino acids. The CDR3 spells CAWSNDRGPEKLFF. CDR3 nucleotide sequence: TGTGCCTGGAGTAATGACAGGGGCCCCGAAAAACTGTTTTTT.

V usage is TRBV7-9 and J usage is TRBJ1-2; 8 positions match TRBD1. CDR1 is SEHNR and CDR2 is FQNEAQ in the germline V gene (reference sequence). J gave up 2 bases and V 2 bases, and 10 bases lay outside the gene matches. This CDR3 has 17 residues. The CDR3 here is CASSLWVGQGANYGYTF. The CDR3 DNA sequence: TGTGCCAGCAGCTTATGGGTGGGTCAGGGGGCAAACTATGGCTACACCTTC.